Below, 17 T cell receptor beta chains from the same sample are listed, as sequenced in a study of CD4 and CD8 cells across lung adenocarcinoma regions. TCRdb redid the calling of the PCR reads with MiXCR, one entry per CDR3 protein. The top ten clones hold less than 25% of a sample with approximately 3,700 distinct CDR3 sequences, roughly three fifths of them seen once. The specimen sequenced was CD4+ T cells from the margin of a lung tumor. These receptor sequences come from a female donor with lung adenocarcinoma. The CD4 and CD8 labels of this study may be unreliable.

J is TRBJ2-5 and V is TRBV7-2; D not certain. The J call is doubtful: the DNA matches TRBJ2-7 better. Germline lookup yields CDR1 SGHTA and CDR2 FQGNSA. This CDR3 contains 14 residues. The CDR3 region has the DNA TGTGCCAGCAGCTTAGATCCTAGTGGCTACGAGCAGTACTTC. It is translated as CASSLDPSGYEQYF.

To note about this clonotype: At one boundary the junction diverges from the germline segment, which might be a read error. This chain's CDR3 is CASRGAGSRDQDTQYF. The CDR3 nucleotides are TGTGCCAGCAGGGGCGCCGGGAGTCGTGACCAAGACACCCAGTACTTC. This chain connects TRBV6-1 to TRBJ2-5; the D gene is possibly TRBD2 (6 bases). The CDR3 runs 16 residues. Germline loops: CDR1 MNHNS, CDR2 SASEGT.

In regard to this clonotype: At one end, the junction sequence differs from germline, possibly due to a read error. The chain employs TRBV6-1 and TRBJ2-3, with D possibly TRBD2 on 6 matching bases. This CDR3 is built from 14 residues. In germline, CDR1 is MNHNS, CDR2 SASEGT. Here the CDR3 reads CAGRGGREQDTQYF. In DNA, the CDR3 is TGTGCGGGGCGGGGAGGCCGAGAGCAAGATACGCAGTATTTC.

This clonotype ranks as medium-sized (0.01 to 0.1%). The V gene is TRBV7-2, the J gene TRBJ2-3, with TRBD2 identical over 7 bases. Germline CDR1 is SGHTA and CDR2 is FQGNSA. This CDR3 spans 15 amino acids. Losses at the gene ends were 6 bases for V and 2 bases for J; bases not matched to a gene: 8. CDR3 amino acids: CASSPLAEYTDTQYF. CDR3 nucleotides: TGTGCCAGCAGTCCCCTAGCGGAATACACAGATACGCAGTATTTT.

The chain is built from TRBV27 and TRBJ1-4; D not resolved. Germline lookup yields CDR1 MNHEY and CDR2 SMNVEV (reference sequence). The CDR3 totals 14 residues. V was pared by 5 bases and J by 5 bases, with 12 bases between. This chain's CDR3 is CASSPRLLNEKLFF. The CDR3 DNA sequence: TGTGCCAGCAGTCCGCGACTTCTAAATGAAAAACTGTTTTTT.

This rearrangement joins TRBV6-1 to TRBJ2-1, with D perhaps TRBD1 or TRBD2 (5 bases each). The J call may be faulty, since TRBJ2-7 better matches the DNA end. Germline assignment: CDR1 MNHNS and CDR2 SASEGT. The CDR3 covers 13 residues. The CDR3 loop is CASTRDLSYEQYF. The CDR3 coding sequence is TGTGCCAGCACCCGGGACCTCTCCTACGAGCAGTACTTC.

This clonotype was recorded once. This chain uses TRBV11-2 with TRBJ2-5; 10 nucleotides align to TRBD2. CDR1 and CDR2 (germline): SGHAT, FQNNGV. V dropped 5 bases and J dropped 4; count of bases not matched to a gene: 7. This CDR3 is built from 15 residues. In DNA, the CDR3 is TGTGCCAGCAGCCCAACTAGCGGGACGGGAGAGACCCAGTACTTC. This codes for CASSPTSGTGETQYF.

This chain uses TRBV27 with TRBJ1-6; D is unresolved. The CDR3 contains 15 residues. The ends were cut back, 4 bases at V and 7 bases at J, with 14 bases in the middle. In germline, CDR1 is MNHEY, CDR2 SMNVEV (reference sequence). The CDR3 DNA reads as TGTGCCAGCAGTTACTCCGAGGACTTGAATTCACCCCTCCACTTT. This translates into CASSYSEDLNSPLHF.

Only a few counts were recorded for this clonotype. The chain links TRBV3-1 to TRBJ2-5; weak D call: TRBD1 (6 bases). The last part of the DNA fits TRBJ2-7 better; the J call may be wrong. The CDR3 has 14 residues. Germline V gene data show CDR1 as LGHDT and CDR2 as YNNKEL (reference sequence). CDR3 in amino acids: CASSHDLTGYEQYF. CDR3 in DNA: TGTGCCAGCAGCCATGACCTGACAGGCTACGAGCAGTACTTC.

This clonotype is medium-sized. CDR3 protein: CASSYLGLAGGKNSYNEQFF. The CDR3 nucleotides read TGTGCCAGCAGTTACTTGGGACTAGCGGGAGGGAAGAACTCCTACAATGAGCAGTTCTTC. This chain links TRBV6-5 with TRBJ2-1; 16 nucleotides align to TRBD2. The CDR3 runs to 20 residues. V shed 1 base and J 0 bases; nucleotides not matched to a gene: 6. In germline, CDR1 is MNHEY, CDR2 SVGAGI.

This clonotype has more than one count but fewer than ten. This rearrangement joins TRBV5-1 to TRBJ2-1; TRBD2 matches at 10 bases. This CDR3 is built from 16 residues. Germline V CDR1 and CDR2: SGHRS, YFSETQ. The J segment lost 7 bases and the V segment lost 1 base, leaving 8 bases of the junction unmatched. As DNA, the CDR3 is TGCGCCAGCAGCTTGAACCTAGCGGGAGTGGGTAATGAGCAGTTCTTC. As protein: CASSLNLAGVGNEQFF. Based on the CDR3 plus reference TRBV5-1 and TRBJ2-1, the full variable domain is KAGVTQTPRYLIKTRGQQVTLSCSPISGHRSVSWYQQTPGQGLQFLFEYFSETQRNKGNFPGRFSGRQFSNSRSEMNVSTLELGDSALYLCASSLNLAGVGNEQFFGPGTRLTVL.

The gene calls are TRBV6-1 and TRBJ2-3; 7 positions agree with TRBD2. V shed 4 bases, J shed 1 base, and the junction held 2 bases outside the gene matches. CDR1 MNHNS and CDR2 SASEGT come from the germline V gene. This CDR3 has 14 residues. The chain's CDR3 is CASSGTSGTDTQYF. CDR3 coding DNA: TGTGCCAGCAGTGGCACTAGCGGCACAGATACGCAGTATTTT.

On this clonotype: One end of the junction is discordant with germline, which a read error may explain. The chain recombines TRBV6-1 with TRBJ2-4, with D unresolved. CDR1 and CDR2 from the germline V gene are MNHNS and SASEGT. This CDR3 contains 14 residues. The CDR3 coding sequence is TGTGCCAGCTTGATGAGGAGTTCAACAGATATGCAGTATTTC. Translated, it gives CASLMRSSTDMQYF.

The chain has TRBV6-1 and TRBJ2-1; TRBD2 might be the D (5 bases). The CDR3 sequence is 14 residues long. V gave up 8 bases and J gave up 3 bases, with 14 bases separating them. The germline V gene has CDR1 MNHNS and CDR2 SASEGT. The CDR3 sequence is CASGPSSNYNEQFF. The CDR3, as DNA: TGTGCCAGCGGCCCCTCTAGCAACTACAATGAGCAGTTCTTC.

This chain links TRBV3-1 with TRBJ2-1; perhaps TRBD2 as D (5 bases). V lost 4 bases and J 5 bases, leaving 12 bases between the germline ends. The CDR3 is made up of 14 amino acids. CDR1 and CDR2 (germline): LGHDT, YNNKEL (reference sequence). The CDR3 nucleotides read TGTGCCAGCAGCCGTGGCGCAGCGGACAATGAGCAGTTCTTC. Protein sequence: CASSRGAADNEQFF.

V is TRBV10-3 and J is TRBJ2-3, with D perhaps TRBD2 (6 bases). Germline loops: CDR1 ENHRY, CDR2 SYGVKD. The CDR3 runs 15 residues. CDR3 sequence (DNA): TGTGCGACTCGCATGGGGGGTTTCGCCACAGATACGCAGTATTTT. Its translation is CATRMGGFATDTQYF.

This clonotype was seen only once. At one boundary the junction diverges from the germline segment, which might be a read error. This sequence joins TRBV10-3 and TRBJ2-3, with 9 bases aligning to TRBD2. This CDR3 spans 15 amino acids. The V gene's germline CDR1 is ENHRY and CDR2 SYGVKD. The CDR3 DNA sequence: TGTGCCGCGGGGGGGGGGGGGCACGACCGAGATACGCAGTATTTC. It translates to CAAGGGGHDRDTQYF.